This T cell receptor beta chain was captured in a study of blood T cell repertoires in COVID-19. Study context: In each case, the material was cDNA or gDNA derived from T cells, B-cell-depleted T cells, or PBMCs.

Generated by immunoSEQ multiplex PCR, the TCRdb table keeps only in-frame clones and is missing some. The sample lists about 190,000 clones; roughly 85% were seen once. The CDR3 length is 13 residues. Germline CDR1 reads LNHDA; CDR2 reads SQIVND (reference sequence). Trimming shortened V by 6 bases and J by 3 bases, and 11 bases separated the two germline ends. This clone has just a few counts. Material: peripheral blood. The V call is TRBV19, the J call TRBJ1-1; D is undetermined. The TCR was taken from a woman over 75 with active or convalescent COVID-19. As DNA, the CDR3 is TGTGCCAGTAGGGGCAGACCTGACACTGAAGCTTTCTTT. This codes for CASRGRPDTEAFF.